The T cell receptor (beta chain) under discussion was sequenced for a study of T cell changes during pregnancy in multiple sclerosis (dated by TCRdb to 2018 to 2020). At the level of the whole study: The study examined how the T cell repertoire changed over the course of pregnancy in women with multiple sclerosis.

Remarks on this clone: The antigen it recognizes is unknown. Base qualities are not provided; no much larger clone lies one nucleotide away.

The library was obtained by the immunoSEQ multiplex PCR assay. This is the immuneACCESS table as TCRdb keeps it, with only in-frame sequences that have V and J called. A part of the clones is gone; compared with another copy, unresolved V genes explain less than half, and the rest is unexplained. In all, the sample holds about 44,000 clones, and more than 90% of those were seen once. Of the sample, 0.55% to 0.85% is held by the ten largest clones. The V and J ends are trimmed by 3 bases and 1 base, leaving 18 bases between them. In the germline V gene, CDR1 corresponds to LGHNA and CDR2 to YNFKEQ. Counted from cysteine to phenylalanine, this CDR3 has 17 amino acids. Kept here is only the CDR3 DNA, which spans 51 bases and is read in frame from base 1.

Sequenced material: CD4+ T cells from peripheral blood mononuclear cells, taken in the first trimester of pregnancy. The source is a female donor with multiple sclerosis, enrolled in a pregnancy study. This chain joins TRBV4-2 to TRBJ1-2; TRBD1 is possibly the D segment (5 matching bases). The DNA is TGTGCCAGCAGCCACCCCTCGGGGGGACGGGATAACTATGGCTACACCTTC. This translates into CASSHPSGGRDNYGYTF.